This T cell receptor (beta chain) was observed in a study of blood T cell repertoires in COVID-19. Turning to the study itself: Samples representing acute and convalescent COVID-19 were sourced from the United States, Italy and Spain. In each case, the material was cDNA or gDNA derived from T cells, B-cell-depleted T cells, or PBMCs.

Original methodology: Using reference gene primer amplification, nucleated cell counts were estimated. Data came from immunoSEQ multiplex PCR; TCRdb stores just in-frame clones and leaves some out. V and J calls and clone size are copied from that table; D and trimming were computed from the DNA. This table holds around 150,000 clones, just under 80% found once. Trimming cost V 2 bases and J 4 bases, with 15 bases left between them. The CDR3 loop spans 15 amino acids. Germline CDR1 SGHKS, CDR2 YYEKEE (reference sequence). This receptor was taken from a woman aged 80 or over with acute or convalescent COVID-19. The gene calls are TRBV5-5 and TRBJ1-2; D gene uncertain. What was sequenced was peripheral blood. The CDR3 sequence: CASSFPFTGGYGYTF. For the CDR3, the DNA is TGTGCCAGCAGCTTCCCCTTCACGGGAGGCTATGGCTACACCTTC.